The entry below gives a single TCR beta chain sequence along with its context. Germline lookup yields CDR1 MNHEY and CDR2 SMNVEV (reference sequence). The CDR3 is 13 residues long. Losses at the gene ends were 7 bases for V and 6 bases for J; bases not matched to a gene: 7. These data belong to a study of cytomegalovirus exposure and HLA in healthy donors. The study ran its PCR with 60 Vbeta and 13 Jbeta primers. The table came from immunoSEQ multiplex PCR; TCRdb's copy has only in-frame clones and leaves some out. The data hold about 190,000 clones, with about 69% observed a single time. Input material: PBMCs. The chain links TRBV27 to TRBJ1-1; 8 bases match TRBD1. The sequence came from a man aged 25-45 years in good health and CMV-seropositive. The CDR3 sequence is CASMRQGLAEAFF. The CDR3 DNA follows: TGTGCCAGCATGAGACAGGGGCTGGCTGAAGCTTTCTTT.